One sample yielded the 17 T cell receptor beta chains listed below, sequenced in a study of cytomegalovirus exposure and HLA in healthy donors. Assay: immunoSEQ multiplex PCR; the TCRdb copy retains only in-frame clones and omits some. Among about 160,000 clones, about 90% were seen once, and the ten largest hold roughly 6%. The sample taken for sequencing was PBMCs. These receptors originate from a young woman in good health and CMV-seronegative.

This chain connects TRBV4-1 to TRBJ1-5, with D perhaps TRBD1 (5 bases). The CDR3 covers 15 residues. Between the trimmed V and J ends, which lost 2 bases and 4 bases, there was a span of 12 bases. Germline V gives CDR1 MGHRA, CDR2 YSYEKL. CDR3 DNA: TGCGCCAGCAGCCAAAGTTGGGGGGGAAATCAGCCCCAGCATTTT. Amino acid sequence: CASSQSWGGNQPQHF.

The chain employs TRBV6-4 and TRBJ1-6, with D unresolved. The CDR3 has 17 residues. Trimming left V 4 bases short and J 10 bases short, with 23 bases between. Per germline, CDR1 MRHNA and CDR2 SNTAGT. The CDR3 bases are TGTGCCAGCAGTGTAGGTCGGGAACACGGAGGGATGTCACCCCTCCACTTT. It specifies CASSVGREHGGMSPLHF.

The V gene is TRBV4-3, the J gene TRBJ1-3; possible D gene TRBD1, 5 bases. The CDR3 consists of 16 residues. V was clipped by 0 bases and J by 3 bases, with 12 bases between them. From germline, CDR1 is LGHNA and CDR2 YSLEER. The CDR3 region has the DNA TGCGCCAGCAGCCAAGATATGGGGACTCATGGAAACACCATATATTTT. It translates to CASSQDMGTHGNTIYF.

This chain joins TRBV5-1 and TRBJ1-3; 8 bases line up with TRBD1. J lost 0 bases, V lost 4 bases, and 6 bases had no gene match. This CDR3 spans 16 amino acids. Germline values: CDR1 SGHRS, CDR2 YFSETQ. CDR3: CASSPTGAPSGNTIYF. Here the CDR3 DNA reads TGCGCCAGCAGCCCGACAGGGGCCCCCTCTGGAAACACCATATATTTT.

CDR3 nucleotides: TGTGCCAGCAGCTTAGTTGCACCGATGAACACCGGGGAGCTGTTTTTT. Residues: CASSLVAPMNTGELFF. The chain joins TRBV7-2 to TRBJ2-2, with D unresolved. The V end lost 1 base, the J end lost 1 base, and 10 bases lay between the germline ends. The CDR3 runs 16 residues. In germline, CDR1 is SGHTA, CDR2 FQGNSA.

This clone has just one count. The genes are TRBV7-9 and TRBJ2-1; tentatively, D is TRBD2 (5 bases). CDR1 and CDR2 from the germline V gene are SEHNR and FQNEAQ (reference sequence). With 2 bases removed from V and 9 bases from J, the gap between germline ends came to 14 bases. The CDR3 has 14 amino acids. This CDR3 reads CASSLREGGSEQFF. The CDR3 DNA is TGTGCCAGCAGCTTACGTGAGGGTGGCAGTGAGCAGTTCTTC.

The rearrangement uses TRBV5-1 and TRBJ2-1; D might be TRBD1 (5 bases). V dropped 0 bases and J dropped 5 bases, with 12 bases sitting between them. The germline gives CDR1 SGHRS, CDR2 YFSETQ. The CDR3 is 15 amino acids. CDR3 in DNA: TGCGCCAGCAGCTTGGTGGGGCGCTTAAACAATGAGCAGTTCTTC. Protein sequence: CASSLVGRLNNEQFF.

This chain uses TRBV2 with TRBJ1-3, with D maybe TRBD1 (5 bases). Germline-derived CDR1 and CDR2 are SNHLY and FYNNEI. Trimming cost V 7 bases and J 3 bases, with 19 bases left between them. The CDR3 spans 16 residues. This chain's CDR3 is CASTPGPGLGGNTIYF. The CDR3 coding sequence is TGTGCCAGCACTCCGGGGCCGGGGCTAGGTGGAAACACCATATATTTT.

The chain recombines TRBV19 with TRBJ1-6, with D unclear. V shed 3 bases and J shed 9 bases, with 9 bases lying between them. The CDR3 has 13 residues. From germline, CDR1 is LNHDA and CDR2 SQIVND (reference sequence). Written as DNA, the CDR3 is TGTGCCAGTAGTATTAAGGAGACTTCACCCCTCCACTTT. It is translated as CASSIKETSPLHF. Based on the CDR3 plus reference TRBV19 and TRBJ1-6, the full variable domain is DGGITQSPKYLFRKEGQNVTLSCEQNLNHDAMYWYRQDPGQGLRLIYYSQIVNDFQKGDIAEGYSVSREKKESFPLTVTSAQKNPTAFYLCASSIKETSPLHFGNGTRLTVT.

This chain uses TRBV9 with TRBJ2-7; 8 bases agree with TRBD1. V lost 3 bases and J lost 6; bases outside the gene matches: 8. CDR1 is SGDLS, CDR2 YYNGEE, per germline. The CDR3 totals 14 residues. In DNA form, the CDR3 reads TGTGCCAGCAGCGGGGGGGACAGGCGGGTCGAGCAGTACTTC. It encodes CASSGGDRRVEQYF.

J is TRBJ2-1 and V is TRBV7-2, with TRBD2 as a possible D gene (5 bases). This CDR3 is built from 14 residues. The V and J ends lost 0 bases and 5 bases respectively, with 8 bases between them. Germline values: CDR1 SGHTA, CDR2 FQGNSA. CDR3 DNA sequence: TGTGCCAGCAGCTTAGCGGGAGCTCACAATGAGCAGTTCTTC. Its translation is CASSLAGAHNEQFF.

J is TRBJ1-4 and V is TRBV4-2; 8 nucleotides line up with TRBD1. CDR3 length equals 14 residues. V lost 4 bases, J lost 6 bases, and 4 bases stayed unmatched. Germline CDR1 and CDR2: LGHNA and YNFKEQ. The CDR3 DNA reads TGTGCCAGCAGCCGGACAGGGAGGGATGAAAAACTGTTTTTT. Protein: CASSRTGRDEKLFF.

The chain recombines TRBV27 with TRBJ2-7, with 9 bases that match TRBD1. J was trimmed by 3 bases and V by 3 bases; bases with no gene match: 6. This CDR3 comprises 15 residues. Germline V CDR1 and CDR2: MNHEY, SMNVEV (reference sequence). The CDR3 loop is CASSLFRTGVYEQYF. Written as DNA, the CDR3 is TGTGCCAGCAGTTTGTTCCGGACAGGGGTCTACGAGCAGTACTTC.

The chain couples TRBV19 to TRBJ1-1; TRBD1 is a possible D gene (6 bases). Germline V gives CDR1 LNHDA, CDR2 SQIVND (reference sequence). This CDR3 has 14 amino acids. Trimming shortened V by 5 bases and J by 3 bases, and 13 bases separated the two germline ends. CDR3 loop: CASSLGGWDTEAFF. The CDR3 region has the DNA TGTGCCAGTAGTTTAGGGGGTTGGGACACTGAAGCTTTCTTT.

The rearrangement links TRBV27 to TRBJ2-1; D remains ambiguous. From germline, CDR1 is MNHEY and CDR2 SMNVEV (reference sequence). The V gene lost 5 bases and the J gene lost 2 bases, with 7 bases spanning the gap. The CDR3 sequence is 13 residues long. Here the CDR3 reads CASSRDPYNEQFF. CDR3 DNA sequence: TGTGCCAGCAGTCGTGATCCCTACAATGAGCAGTTCTTC.

This clone is termed medium-sized. This chain joins TRBV27 and TRBJ1-4, with D tentatively TRBD1 (5 bases). The germline V gene encodes CDR1 MNHEY and CDR2 SMNVEV (reference sequence). V lost 2 bases, J lost 6 bases, and 13 bases lay in between. The CDR3 contains 15 residues. CDR3 loop: CASSLAGVRYEKLFF. Written as DNA, the CDR3 is TGTGCCAGCAGTTTAGCGGGGGTTCGGTATGAAAAACTGTTTTTT.

V is TRBV29-1 and J is TRBJ2-7; no reliable D call. V lost 4 bases, J lost 4 bases, and 11 bases lay in between. The CDR3 loop spans 12 amino acids. Germline lookup yields CDR1 SQVTM and CDR2 ANQGSEA. The DNA of the CDR3 is TGCAGCGTTGTTCTAGTGTCTTACGAGCAGTACTTC. Translated: CSVVLVSYEQYF.